The subject of this entry is one T cell receptor beta chain. A much larger clone lies one base from this, so it may be a read error. Through a sample-barcoded 5' primer and a J-beta primer mix, a second PCR was run for roughly 7 to 11 cycles. The authors tagged each cDNA molecule using a template-switch adaptor with 12 random nucleotides. TCRdb used MiXCR to reprocess the 5' RACE reads, holding one entry per CDR3 protein. The sample includes approximately 730,000 distinct CDR3 sequences, roughly 50% of them seen just once. Trimming removed 5 bases from V and 5 bases from J, with 11 bases in between. CDR1 and CDR2 from the germline V gene are SGHTA and FQGNSA. The length of the CDR3 is 13 residues. These data originate in a study of blood T cells in healthy people across ages.

The TCR sequence derives from a man older than 75 in good health. This rearrangement joins TRBV7-2 to TRBJ2-3; D possibly corresponds to TRBD2 (5 bases). The sequenced material came from blood. The CDR3 bases are TGTGCCAGCAGCGTAGAAGCGGAAGATACGCAGTATTTT. As protein: CASSVEAEDTQYF.